Ten or more counts support the clone carrying this T cell receptor (beta chain). Its antigen is undetermined. Germline V lookup: CDR1 MNHNS, CDR2 SASEGT. This CDR3 spans 14 amino acids. The V end lost 1 base, the J end lost 10 bases, and 11 bases lay between the germline ends. The data originate from a study of CD8+CD57+ T cells in acquired aplastic anemia. The overall study: When averaged, DNA from sorted CD4+ and CD8+ cells came to approximately 3 ug. Among healthy donors, CD4+ cells averaged roughly 9.9 million reads.

Study-wide results and caveats: Significant differences in CD8+ Simpson's diversity were not observed between patients and controls. It was found that more than 25 CD8+ CDR3 sequences were shared between patients and controls.

The use of genomic DNA as template underpinned the TCR beta VDJ and CDR3 profiling. TCRdb used MiXCR to reprocess the reads, holding one entry per CDR3 protein. The profile shows some 190,000 distinct CDR3 sequences, just over 45% of them singletons. The sample consisted of sorted CD4+, CD8+, or CD8+CD57+ T cells (not recorded which) from PBMCs. The TCR was taken from a human donor in good health. The rearrangement links TRBV6-1 to TRBJ1-6; D not certain. CDR3 loop: CASSEVLVNSPLHF. CDR3 in DNA: TGTGCCAGCAGTGAAGTTTTGGTGAACTCACCCCTCCACTTT.